This T cell receptor (beta chain) derives from a study of T cells after yellow fever vaccination (dated 2019 in TCRdb). Study-wide context: Libraries from fractions with low cell numbers were prepared with the SMART-Seq v4 Ultra Low Input RNA kit. Blood was drawn at multiple timepoints before and after primary and secondary immunization, with bulk PBMC replicates and cell subsets isolated. Two healthy male donors, one aged 18 to 30 and one aged 30 to 40 years, made up the cohort. To track T-cell clones before and after primary and booster YFV17D yellow fever vaccination, bulk TCR alpha and beta repertoires were sequenced longitudinally. Overall study outcomes, separate from this receptor: The secondary T-cell response was found to be weaker but faster than the primary response, with a peak reached on day 5 rather than on day 15. Because the study included only a couple of donors, the extent to which the findings can be generalized is limited. After the booster, most clones that had expanded after primary vaccination were detected again (about 97% of CD4 and under 90% of CD8), suggesting broad maintenance of memory. Computational filtering was required because FACS-sorted repertoires could contain abundant contaminating clonotypes from the bulk population. A small share of clonotypes occurred in both CD4 and CD8 compartments, likely arising from convergent recombination.

TCRdb records Illumina NovaSeq 6000 as the sequencer. TCR cDNA was made using 5'RACE template switching, a step that added a universal primer site and unique molecular identifiers. cDNA synthesis was primed from both the TCR alpha and TCR beta constant segments. Library amplification involved two PCR steps, and the second step added sample barcodes and sequencing adapters. Sequencing of the libraries was done on either Illumina HiSeq 2500 (2x100 bp) or NovaSeq (2x150 bp). As for the original processing: MIGEC was used to demultiplex reads and collapse the reads into UMI consensus sequences, and MiXCR was used for V(D)J alignment. Vaccine-responding clonotypes were identified with edgeR using replicate PBMC samples, with FDR below 0.01 and a log2 fold change above 5 up to day 15 being required. CD4 or CD8 identity was assigned to each bulk clonotype according to whether the clonotype was present at higher abundance in the sequenced CD4 repertoire or the sequenced CD8 repertoire. The raw public data were reprocessed by TCRdb itself: fastp quality trimming at Q25, MiXCR clonotype calling, in-frame beta chains only. Rows are unified per CDR3 protein, each entry keeping the most common DNA and genes. TCRdb's processing, not the authors' own work, is the source of the V and J calls. The sample records about 340,000 distinct CDR3 sequences, about 4% of which are singletons. The biggest ten clones account for 20% to 30% of the sample.

This specimen's treatment or condition label, per the study, means: live attenuated yellow fever vaccine strain. Two biological replicates of bulk PBMCs were collected at each blood-draw timepoint. A standard Ficoll-Paque protocol was used to isolate PBMCs from peripheral blood. RNA was extracted with TriZol from bulk PBMCs, CD4 and CD8 fractions, and dextramer-positive and dextramer-negative fractions. This clonotype was seen more than once but under ten times. The clone's antigen remains unknown. One base away there is no much larger clone; base qualities are not given. The junction shows trimming of 1 base on V and 5 bases on J, plus 15 bases between the germline ends. Counted from cysteine to phenylalanine, this CDR3 has 15 amino acids. The retained sequence is limited to the CDR3, 45 bases, with the frame set at the first base. CDR1 and CDR2 were assigned from the germline V gene as SQVTM and ANQGSEA.

The chain was built from TRBV29-1 and TRBJ2-1, and possibly TRBD2, on 6 matching bases. The TCR sequence derives from a man aged 18 to 35 who received the YFV17D yellow fever vaccine. The sequences come from PBMCs, collected 5 days after the yellow fever booster vaccination. The sequence in DNA is TGCAGCGTTGAAGGGGAGCGCGGGATCCACAATGAGCAGTTCTTC. This is translated as CSVEGERGIHNEQFF.